This entry lists 27 T cell receptor beta chains sequenced from one sample in a study of T cell changes during pregnancy in multiple sclerosis. Generated by immunoSEQ multiplex PCR, the TCRdb table keeps only in-frame clones and is missing some. The repertoire consists of 88,000 or so clones, with about 92% occurring once and the leading ten covering approximately 2.5%. The sample here was peripheral blood, taken before pregnancy. The receptor source for this set is a female donor with multiple sclerosis, enrolled in a pregnancy study.

This rearrangement joins TRBV27 to TRBJ2-5; TRBD2 matches 7 bases. The trim removed 5 bases at V and 5 bases at J, leaving 14 bases unmatched. Per the germline V gene, CDR1 is MNHEY and CDR2 is SMNVEV (reference sequence). The CDR3 consists of 16 residues. The CDR3: CASSPWGGREGETQYF. The DNA of the CDR3 is TGTGCCAGCAGTCCCTGGGGCGGGAGAGAAGGTGAGACCCAGTACTTC.

This clone has a single count. The gene calls are TRBV6-1 and TRBJ2-5; 7 bases are shared with TRBD1. The CDR3 consists of 15 residues. The J segment lost 10 bases and the V segment lost 4 bases, leaving 15 bases of the junction unmatched. Germline V CDR1 and CDR2: MNHNS, SASEGT. The CDR3 here is CASSVLPGTAENQYF. As DNA, the CDR3 is TGTGCCAGCAGTGTGCTGCCCGGGACAGCAGAAAACCAGTACTTC.

This chain links TRBV10-3 with TRBJ1-5; 7 bases are a match to TRBD1. This CDR3 has 16 amino acids. CDR1 is ENHRY, CDR2 SYGVKD, per germline. Trimming took 10 bases from V and 1 from J; bases not matched to a gene: 13. CDR3 DNA: TGTGCCACCAGGGGGGGGGCGGGAGGGAGCAATCAGCCCCAGCATTTT. Its protein is CATRGGAGGSNQPQHF.

The chain joins TRBV19 to TRBJ2-5; no reliable D call. The CDR3 is 13 amino acids. Germline CDR1 reads LNHDA; CDR2 reads SQIVND (reference sequence). V was shortened by 6 bases and J by 9 bases, with 17 bases between the two germline ends. The CDR3 coding sequence is TGTGCCAGTAGCCTCGAGAGCGCCCTCCCCCAGTACTTC. Protein product: CASSLESALPQYF.

The chain joins TRBV4-3 to TRBJ2-5; the match to TRBD1 covers 9 bases. CDR3 length equals 18 residues. V lost 2 bases to trimming and J lost 7 bases; unmatched junction nucleotides: 17. Germline CDR1 LGHNA, CDR2 YSLEER. CDR3 DNA sequence: TGCGCCAGCAGCCAACTTCGTGGGGGACAGGGCTCCTTAGGGACCCAGTACTTC. Its protein product is CASSQLRGGQGSLGTQYF.

CDR3 in DNA: TGCGCCAGCAGCTTGGCCCCGGCAGGGGACGGAGAGACCCAGTACTTC. Residues: CASSLAPAGDGETQYF. This chain links TRBV5-1 with TRBJ2-5; D possibly corresponds to TRBD1 (6 bases). The CDR3 extends over 16 amino acids. Deletions cut 0 bases from V and 4 bases from J, with 16 bases between. Germline CDR1 is SGHRS and CDR2 is YFSETQ.

This chain connects TRBV19 to TRBJ1-5, with D perhaps TRBD1 (5 bases). The V gene lost 7 bases and the J gene lost 2 bases, with 12 bases spanning the gap. The CDR3 covers 14 residues. CDR1 is LNHDA and CDR2 is SQIVND in the germline V gene (reference sequence). The DNA for the CDR3 is TGTGCCAGTATGGGGGGGAATGGCAATCAGCCCCAGCATTTT. It encodes CASMGGNGNQPQHF.

For the CDR3, the DNA is TGCAGCGTTCTGGGACTAGCGGGGCTAGCAACAGATACGCAGTATTTT. Amino acid sequence: CSVLGLAGLATDTQYF. The genes are TRBV29-1 and TRBJ2-3, with TRBD2 matching 13 bases. Per the germline V gene, CDR1 is SQVTM and CDR2 is ANQGSEA. The ends lost 5 bases at V and 3 bases at J; junction bases unmatched: 8. The CDR3 spans 16 residues.

This sequence joins TRBV7-2 and TRBJ2-7; D is unresolved. CDR3 length: 12 amino acids. Trimming removed 6 bases from V and 3 bases from J, with 9 bases in between. Germline assignment: CDR1 SGHTA and CDR2 FQGNSA. The CDR3 nucleotides read TGTGCCAGCAGTCCCAACTTCTACGAGCAGTACTTC. It codes for CASSPNFYEQYF. Combining the CDR3 with reference TRBV7-2 and TRBJ2-7 gives the whole variable domain GAGVSQSPSNKVTEKGKDVELRCDPISGHTALYWYRQSLGQGLEFLIYFQGNSAPDKSGLPSDRFSAERTGGSVSTLTIQRTQQEDSAVYLCASSPNFYEQYFGPGTRLTVT.

This rearrangement joins TRBV30 to TRBJ1-5; D might be TRBD1 (5 bases). Germline V lookup: CDR1 GTSNPN, CDR2 SVGIG (reference sequence). Trimming took off 1 base at V and 5 bases at J, with 9 bases between the two ends. CDR3 size: 13 residues. CDR3 DNA sequence: TGTGCCTGGAGTGCAGGGTCGGATCAGCCCCAGCATTTT. This encodes CAWSAGSDQPQHF.

This clone was seen a single time. In DNA, the CDR3 is TGTGCCACCAGCAGAGATCGGTGGGAGCAACTTAAAGATACTGAAGCTTTCTTT. The encoded protein is CATSRDRWEQLKDTEAFF. J is TRBJ1-1 and V is TRBV15; D unclear. Germline-derived CDR1 and CDR2 are LNHNV and YYDKDF (reference sequence). This CDR3 region has 18 residues. V was cut by 0 bases and J by 5 bases, with 22 bases left in between. The complete variable domain, with remaining parts taken from reference TRBV15 and TRBJ1-1, reads DAMVIQNPRYQVTQFGKPVTLSCSQTLNHNVMYWYQQKSSQAPKLLFHYYDKDFNNEADTPDNFQSRRPNTSFCFLDIRSPGLGDTAMYLCATSRDRWEQLKDTEAFFGQGTRLTVV.

This sequence joins TRBV4-2 and TRBJ2-7; a possible D gene is TRBD2 (6 bases). V was shortened by 3 bases and J by 0 bases, with 12 bases between the two germline ends. The length of the CDR3 is 15 residues. From germline, CDR1 is LGHNA and CDR2 YNFKEQ. Here the CDR3 DNA reads TGTGCCAGCAGCCAGGGGACTCTCAGCTCCTACGAGCAGTACTTC. As protein: CASSQGTLSSYEQYF.

The chain employs TRBV28 and TRBJ1-4; TRBD1 is a possible D gene (6 bases). Germline V lookup: CDR1 MDHEN, CDR2 SYDVKM. Trimming shortened V by 2 bases and J by 8 bases, and 12 bases separated the two germline ends. CDR3 length: 14 amino acids. In DNA, the CDR3 is TGTGCCAGCAGTTTAAGCGGGGGGCGGGAAAAACTGTTTTTT. Translating it yields CASSLSGGREKLFF.

This chain joins TRBV4-1 and TRBJ1-5; a possible D gene is TRBD1 (6 bases). Germline CDR1 and CDR2: MGHRA and YSYEKL. V was trimmed by 0 bases and J by 5 bases, leaving 14 bases between them. The CDR3 consists of 16 residues. The CDR3 protein is CASSQDLGQSHQPQHF. In DNA form, the CDR3 reads TGCGCCAGCAGCCAAGATTTAGGACAGTCCCATCAGCCCCAGCATTTT.

The chain links TRBV2 to TRBJ1-5; D is unclear. V lost 3 bases to trimming and J lost 0 bases, with 18 bases between them. Germline-derived CDR1 and CDR2 are SNHLY and FYNNEI. There are 18 residues in the CDR3. The CDR3 nucleotides are TGTGCCAGCAGTGAGGGATGGAGGGCAGGACTTAGCAATCAGCCCCAGCATTTT. Translation: CASSEGWRAGLSNQPQHF.

The chain has TRBV6-6 and TRBJ2-3, with 9 bases that match TRBD1. This CDR3 comprises 15 residues. Trimming at V came to 5 bases and at J to 2 bases, leaving 5 bases not matched to a gene. Germline V CDR1 and CDR2: MNHNY, SVGAGI (reference sequence). DNA for the CDR3: TGTGCCAGCAGTCCGGGGACAGGGACCACAGATACGCAGTATTTT. Amino acids: CASSPGTGTTDTQYF.

V gene TRBV28 combines with J gene TRBJ2-3; unclear D gene. The germline V gene has CDR1 MDHEN and CDR2 SYDVKM. V gave up 4 bases and J gave up 4 bases, with 6 bases separating them. The CDR3 covers 12 residues. The CDR3 loop reads CASSSLPDTQYF. Here the CDR3 DNA reads TGTGCCAGCAGTTCCCTTCCAGATACGCAGTATTTT.

The V gene is TRBV19, the J gene TRBJ1-4; TRBD1 might be the D (5 bases). Germline V gene sequence: CDR1 LNHDA, CDR2 SQIVND (reference sequence). The CDR3 consists of 15 residues. V shed 3 bases and J shed 2 bases, with 10 bases lying between them. In nucleotides, the CDR3 is TGTGCCAGTAGTATCGGGACTGCGACTAATGAAAAACTGTTTTTT. Translation gives CASSIGTATNEKLFF.

The chain employs TRBV7-6 and TRBJ2-3; D not certain. Germline lookup yields CDR1 SGHVS and CDR2 FNYEAQ. The CDR3 sequence is 15 residues long. Deletions cut 1 base from V and 3 bases from J, with 11 bases between. The CDR3 here is CASSLVSGETDTQYF. CDR3 in DNA: TGTGCCAGCAGCTTAGTTTCTGGAGAGACAGATACGCAGTATTTT.

V gene TRBV7-2 combines with J gene TRBJ1-5; D gene unclear. The CDR3 extends over 15 amino acids. Trimming shortened V by 6 bases and J by 1 base, and 13 bases separated the two germline ends. From germline, CDR1 is SGHTA and CDR2 FQGNSA. The CDR3 sequence: CASSLKVSSNQPQHF. The DNA for the CDR3 is TGTGCCAGCAGTTTAAAAGTTAGCAGCAATCAGCCCCAGCATTTT.

V gene TRBV28 combines with J gene TRBJ1-5; 12 bases are shared with TRBD1. V lost 6 bases and J lost 7; bases outside the gene matches: 7. CDR1 is MDHEN and CDR2 is SYDVKM in the germline V gene. CDR3 length: 15 residues. CDR3 sequence reads: CASSEGQGAVQPQHF. The CDR3 DNA sequence: TGTGCCAGCAGCGAGGGACAGGGGGCCGTCCAGCCCCAGCATTTT.

The rearrangement links TRBV19 to TRBJ2-7; D possibly corresponds to TRBD2 (7 bases). CDR3 size: 15 residues. The V and J ends lost 5 bases and 0 bases respectively, with 14 bases between them. CDR1 is LNHDA and CDR2 is SQIVND in the germline V gene (reference sequence). In DNA, the CDR3 is TGTGCCAGTAGTCCGAGGGGGGGTACCTCCTACGAGCAGTACTTC. Translating gives CASSPRGGTSYEQYF. The full variable domain, completed using reference TRBV19 and TRBJ2-7, is DGGITQSPKYLFRKEGQNVTLSCEQNLNHDAMYWYRQDPGQGLRLIYYSQIVNDFQKGDIAEGYSVSREKKESFPLTVTSAQKNPTAFYLCASSPRGGTSYEQYFGPGTRLTVT.

V is TRBV7-6 and J is TRBJ2-1, with a tentative D call TRBD2 (5 bases). Germline CDR1 SGHVS, CDR2 FNYEAQ. CDR3 length equals 12 residues. V was clipped by 4 bases and J by 5 bases, with 6 bases between them. As DNA, the CDR3 is TGTGCCAGCAGCTCCGGGAACAATGAGCAGTTCTTC. It specifies CASSSGNNEQFF.

The rearrangement uses TRBV6-5 and TRBJ2-4; 8 bases line up with TRBD1. CDR1 is MNHEY and CDR2 is SVGAGI in the germline V gene. The CDR3 loop spans 16 amino acids. V shed 4 bases, J shed 7 bases, and the junction held 12 bases outside the gene matches. This CDR3 reads CASSFLKGQGVNIQYF. The CDR3 region has the DNA TGTGCCAGCAGTTTCCTAAAAGGACAGGGTGTTAACATTCAGTACTTC.

V gene TRBV11-2 combines with J gene TRBJ2-7, with unresolved D. Per germline, CDR1 SGHAT and CDR2 FQNNGV. V was shortened by 2 bases and J by 3 bases, with 8 bases between the two germline ends. The CDR3 is 13 residues long. The CDR3, as DNA: TGTGCCAGCAGCTTAAGCCGTAACTACGAGCAGTACTTC. It is translated as CASSLSRNYEQYF.

The chain employs TRBV5-4 and TRBJ1-1; D gene unclear. Trimming took off 1 base at V and 0 bases at J, with 10 bases between the two ends. CDR3 length equals 15 residues. Germline values: CDR1 SGHNT, CDR2 YYREEE (reference sequence). Here the CDR3 reads CASSLYGWMNTEAFF. CDR3 sequence (DNA): TGTGCCAGCAGCTTGTACGGGTGGATGAACACTGAAGCTTTCTTT.

The chain combines TRBV7-2 with TRBJ2-1; a possible D gene is TRBD1 (6 bases). Trimming pared 5 bases from V and 4 bases from J, leaving 15 bases between. The CDR3 is 15 amino acids. Germline V gene lookup returns CDR1 SGHTA and CDR2 FQGNSA. CDR3 nucleotide sequence: TGTGCCAGCAGCCAGCGAGGGGGAAGGTACAATGAGCAGTTCTTC. This encodes CASSQRGGRYNEQFF.